Listed below are T cell receptor beta chains from one sample, sequenced in a study of metastatic and nonmetastatic thyroid tumors. MiXCR re-clonotyped the PCR reads for TCRdb. The sample records some 84,000 clones, 8% to 9.5% being singletons. Sequencing input: blood. These TCRs come from a female donor with papillary thyroid cancer or a benign thyroid nodule (not recorded which). Some clones in this sample may be carry-over from other donors' samples. Each CDR3 is given with its conserved first and last residue. The D gene is left open where the match is weak. Not every row has a clone size; where given, it reads once, few, many or a size class.

>-|TRBV5-6|TRBJ2-5|-
TGTGCCAGCAGCTTGGGCCCGCCGGGGAAGGGGCAAGAGACCCAGTACTTC
CASSLGPPGKGQETQYF
>-|TRBV20-1|TRBJ2-3|many
TGCAGTGCTAGAATTGGGTGGGGTGGGGGAGATACGCAGTATTTT
CSARIGWGGGDTQYF
>-|TRBV20-1|TRBJ1-2|many
TGCAGTGCTAACTATGGCTACACCTTC
CSANYGYTF
>-|TRBV27|TRBJ2-3|many
TGTGCCAGCAGTCTGTCGGTGGCAGATACGCAGTATTTT
CASSLSVADTQYF
>-|TRBV6-4|TRBJ2-1|many
TGTGCCAGCAGCCCTGGGGACTCCTACAATGAGCAGTTCTTC
CASSPGDSYNEQFF
>-|TRBV3-1|TRBJ2-7|many
TGTGCCAGTTCGGGAGACTCCTACGAGCAGTACTTC
CASSGDSYEQYF
>TRBD1|TRBV6-1|TRBJ1-2|many
TGTGCCAGCAGGGATACTACAGGGGGCTGGGGCTACACCTTC
CASRDTTGGWGYTF
>TRBD1|TRBV20-1|TRBJ1-2|few
TGCAGTGCTGGCAGGGGGCAGTATGGCTACACCTTC
CSAGRGQYGYTF
>-|TRBV28|TRBJ2-7|many
TGTGCCAGCAGCTCAGACCCAGTCGATACCTACGAGCAGTACTTC
CASSSDPVDTYEQYF
>TRBD2|TRBV6-2/TRBV6-3|TRBJ2-2|few
TGTGCCAGCAGTTACCGACCCGGGACTAGCGGGGGGGCGGGCGGTGAGCTGTTTTTT
CASSYRPGTSGGAGGELFF
>TRBD2|TRBV7-2|TRBJ2-5|once
TGTGCCAGCAGCGCCCCGTGCGGGGGTCAAGATACCCAGTACTTC
CASSAPCGGQDTQYF
>-|TRBV28|TRBJ1-5|many
TGTGCCAGCAGTTTATTCTCAGGGCTTCAGCCCCAGCATTTT
CASSLFSGLQPQHF
>-|TRBV29-1|TRBJ2-7|-
TGCAGCGTTGGTCACAACACCTACGAGCAGTACTTC
CSVGHNTYEQYF
>-|TRBV19|TRBJ2-1|many
TGTGCCAGCAACCCGAGCAGAGACTACAATGAGCAGTTCTTC
CASNPSRDYNEQFF
>-|TRBV2|TRBJ1-2|many
TGTGCCAGCAGTGAAGCGCTTCTAGGGGCCGGGGGCTACACCTTC
CASSEALLGAGGYTF
>-|TRBV20-1|TRBJ1-2|few
TGCAGTGCTAGACAGCGGTGGCCGGACTATGGCTACACCTTC
CSARQRWPDYGYTF
>-|TRBV20-1|TRBJ2-2|many
TGCAGTGCTAGAGAATTCAGGGATACCGGGGAGCTGTTTTTT
CSAREFRDTGELFF
>TRBD1|TRBV19|TRBJ1-6|many
TGTGCCAGTACAGGGGGCGCGAATTCACCCCTCCACTTT
CASTGGANSPLHF
>-|TRBV6-5|TRBJ1-4|many
TGTGCCAGCAGTTACTCGGGCGCAACTAATGAAAAACTGTTTTTT
CASSYSGATNEKLFF
>-|TRBV7-9|TRBJ2-1|many
TGTGCCAGCAGCCCCAAGGGTTACAATGAGCAGTTCTTC
CASSPKGYNEQFF
>TRBD2|TRBV28|TRBJ2-3|few
TGTGCCAGCAGTTTAATCGACGGTATTAGCGGGGGCACAGATACGCAGTATTTT
CASSLIDGISGGTDTQYF
>TRBD1|TRBV19|TRBJ1-6|many
TGTGCCAGTAGTCCGGACAGGGTGAATCATAATTCACCCCTCCACTTT
CASSPDRVNHNSPLHF